This T cell receptor (beta chain) was sequenced in a study of identifying expanded T cells in peripheral blood. Broader study findings: Roughly two-week clone count variance significantly increased as total template count grew. Approximately 1.2 clones differed between technical replicates, versus around 15 and 19 over time.

This CDR3 has 13 amino acids. V was cut by 8 bases and J by 1 base, with 11 bases left in between. CDR1 LNHDA and CDR2 SQIVND come from the germline V gene (reference sequence). Healthy donors had no documented immune events, such as infections, while sampled. This clone was picked up one time. Its antigen is unknown. TCRdb's table, derived via immunoSEQ multiplex PCR, lists solely in-frame clones and lacks some. The sample contains under 150,000 clones, approximately 86% of which appear only once. This chain uses TRBV19 with TRBJ2-5; D possibly corresponds to TRBD1 (6 bases). The specimen sequenced was blood. The origin of this receptor is a person between 18 and 75 years old in good health. Written as DNA, the CDR3 is TGTGCCAGTTCAGGACAGCTCCAAGAGACCCAGTACTTC. It translates to CASSGQLQETQYF.